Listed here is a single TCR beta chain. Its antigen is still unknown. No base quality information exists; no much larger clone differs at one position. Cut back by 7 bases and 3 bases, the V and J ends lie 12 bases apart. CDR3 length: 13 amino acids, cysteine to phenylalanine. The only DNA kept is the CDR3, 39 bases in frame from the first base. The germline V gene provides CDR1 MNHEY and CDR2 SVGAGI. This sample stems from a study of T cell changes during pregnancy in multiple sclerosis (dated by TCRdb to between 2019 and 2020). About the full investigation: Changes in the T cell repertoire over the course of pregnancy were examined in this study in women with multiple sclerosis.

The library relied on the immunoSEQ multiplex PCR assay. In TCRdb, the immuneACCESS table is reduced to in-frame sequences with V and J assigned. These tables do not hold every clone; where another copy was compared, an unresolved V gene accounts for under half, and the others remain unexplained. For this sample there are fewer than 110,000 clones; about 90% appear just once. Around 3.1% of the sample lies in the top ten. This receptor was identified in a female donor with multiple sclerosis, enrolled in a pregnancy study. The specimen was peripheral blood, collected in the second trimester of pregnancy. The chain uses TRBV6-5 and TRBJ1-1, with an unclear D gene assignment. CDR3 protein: CASKPGRHTEAFF. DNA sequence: TGTGCCAGCAAACCGGGTCGACACACTGAAGCTTTCTTT.